The clone carrying this T cell receptor (beta chain) came up many times. With V trimmed by 5 bases and J by 4 bases, 7 bases remained unmatched. This CDR3 region has 14 residues. Germline V gives CDR1 SGHRS, CDR2 YFSETQ. Molecular barcoding with unique molecular identifiers was used for the TCRbeta library. A single record per CDR3 protein comes from TCRdb applying MiXCR to the PCR reads. The sample has 140,000 or so distinct CDR3 sequences; around 9% are singletons. The data are from a study of T-cell reconstitution after alpha-beta-depleted transplantation in children. This chain connects TRBV5-1 to TRBJ2-7; 9 nucleotides agree with TRBD1. Sample: PBMCs, mostly from graft donor cells, taken 180 days after TCRalphabeta/CD19-depleted stem cell transplant. This clonotype was obtained from a female patient aged 2 to 10 who had a stem cell transplant for congenital amegakaryocytic thrombocytopenia, so the T cells may come from the graft donor. The CDR3 DNA sequence: TGCGCCAGCAGTATTACGGGGACAGGGTACGAGCAGTACTTC. Translation gives CASSITGTGYEQYF.